This T cell receptor (beta chain) was obtained from a study of T cell responses to AZD1222 COVID-19 vaccine. General observations from the study: In a largely white British group with more females than males, clonal diversity was possibly underestimated. A rise in Spike-specific TCR breadth and depth followed two AZD1222 doses. Researchers report vaccine-associated CD4 TCRs spanning spike, with dominance at 160-218 and 743-854.

This clone was detected only once. Its target is not known. This table comes from immunoSEQ multiplex PCR, and its TCRdb copy is limited to in-frame clones, with some not included. The sample contains about 140,000 clones, 80% to 95% of which appear only once. The CDR3 extends over 13 amino acids. Trimming pared 5 bases from V and 4 bases from J, leaving 12 bases between. Germline CDR1 reads SGHAT; CDR2 reads FQNNGV. The material was peripheral blood, obtained on day 0 of AZD1222 vaccination. The sequence was obtained from an adult in good health. The chain is built from TRBV11-2 and TRBJ2-7; D gene unclear. In DNA form, the CDR3 reads TGTGCCAGCAGCACTGAGATTGGTTACGAGCAGTACTTC. Protein: CASSTEIGYEQYF.